The 22 T cell receptor beta chains listed next were all sequenced from one sample in a study of blood T cell repertoires in COVID-19. The protocol was immunoSEQ multiplex PCR, while the TCRdb copy is restricted to in-frame clones and leaves out a portion. The repertoire includes about 120,000 clones, around 90% of them detected once, and roughly 4% sits in the top ten. The sample taken for sequencing was peripheral blood. The receptors originated from a woman in her fifties or sixties with COVID-19, enrolled during active disease.

V is TRBV2 and J is TRBJ1-1; unclear D gene. Germline V gene sequence: CDR1 SNHLY, CDR2 FYNNEI. The CDR3 length is 9 residues. The CDR3 reads CVENTEAFF. The CDR3 DNA reads as TGTGTAGAGAACACTGAAGCTTTCTTT.

The V call is TRBV3-1 (or the pseudogene TRBV3-2), the J call TRBJ2-3; D gene unclear. This CDR3 comprises 12 residues. Germline CDR1 reads LGHDT; CDR2 reads YNNKEL (reference sequence). V was cut by 3 bases and J by 6 bases, with 7 bases left in between. For the CDR3, the DNA is TGTGCCAGCAGCCAGTTGCAGGATACGCAGTATTTT. It encodes CASSQLQDTQYF.

The chain carries TRBV7-3 and TRBJ2-1, with D hard to call. This CDR3 has 15 amino acids. Germline V lookup: CDR1 SGHTA, CDR2 FQGTGA. The ends were cut back, 3 bases at V and 3 bases at J, with 12 bases in the middle. The CDR3 region has the DNA TGTGCCAGCAGCTTCTGGGCAGGTGTCTACAATGAGCAGTTCTTC. Amino acid sequence: CASSFWAGVYNEQFF.

This sequence joins TRBV10-3 and TRBJ1-2, with 7 bases fitting TRBD1. The trim removed 6 bases at V and 8 bases at J, leaving 12 bases unmatched. CDR1 is ENHRY, CDR2 SYGVKD, per germline. The CDR3 runs to 14 residues. CDR3 DNA sequence: TGTGCCATCAGCGACGGGACAGCCTTGTGGGGCTACACCTTC. It yields the protein CAISDGTALWGYTF.

The chain recombines TRBV7-9 with TRBJ2-1, with D possibly TRBD2 on 6 matching bases. V lost 8 bases to trimming and J lost 2 bases, with 19 bases between them. Germline V gives CDR1 SEHNR, CDR2 FQNEAQ (reference sequence). The CDR3 runs to 16 residues. The CDR3 DNA is TGTGCCAGCGGGGGTAGGTGGGACTTAGCCTACAATGAGCAGTTCTTC. It yields the protein CASGGRWDLAYNEQFF.

The V gene is TRBV4-3, the J gene TRBJ2-1; D remains unclear. In germline, CDR1 is LGHNA, CDR2 YSLEER. V shed 0 bases and J shed 3 bases, with 9 bases lying between them. This CDR3 has 15 amino acids. The CDR3 reads CASSQEADNYNEQFF. CDR3 DNA: TGCGCCAGCAGCCAAGAAGCTGATAACTACAATGAGCAGTTCTTC.

The V call is TRBV9, the J call TRBJ2-3, with 8 bases fitting TRBD2. Germline assignment: CDR1 SGDLS and CDR2 YYNGEE. Germline trimming cut 4 bases from V and 4 bases from J; bases unmatched to any gene: 14. This CDR3 region has 17 residues. The chain's CDR3 is CASSPEKASGRSDTQYF. The CDR3 region has the DNA TGTGCCAGCAGCCCCGAGAAGGCTAGCGGGCGTTCAGATACGCAGTATTTT.

The V gene is TRBV7-2, the J gene TRBJ1-1, with 9 bases matching TRBD1. Per the germline V gene, CDR1 is SGHTA and CDR2 is FQGNSA. V gave up 6 bases and J gave up 5 bases; unmatched junction bases: 7. The CDR3 is 14 residues long. CDR3 bases: TGTGCCAGCAGGGCGGACAGGGGTGGGACTGAAGCTTTCTTT. It yields the protein CASRADRGGTEAFF. Using reference TRBV7-2 and TRBJ1-1 for the parts outside the CDR3, the full variable domain is GAGVSQSPSNKVTEKGKDVELRCDPISGHTALYWYRQSLGQGLEFLIYFQGNSAPDKSGLPSDRFSAERTGGSVSTLTIQRTQQEDSAVYLCASRADRGGTEAFFGQGTRLTVV.

The V call is TRBV19, the J call TRBJ1-6, with TRBD1 matching over 9 bases. This CDR3 is 17 amino acids long. Germline loops: CDR1 LNHDA, CDR2 SQIVND (reference sequence). Germline trimming cut 7 bases from V and 1 base from J; bases unmatched to any gene: 8. As DNA, the CDR3 is TGTGCCAGTAAGGTCGGGACAGGGCGGTCCTATAATTCACCCCTCCACTTT. Protein product: CASKVGTGRSYNSPLHF.

The J gene is TRBJ2-3, the V gene TRBV2; D uncertain. Germline CDR1 and CDR2: SNHLY and FYNNEI. The CDR3 covers 11 residues. V was trimmed by 5 bases and J by 7 bases, leaving 7 bases between them. The CDR3 nucleotides read TGTGCCAGCAGTCGAGCGTATACGCAGTATTTT. Translating gives CASSRAYTQYF.

The chain uses TRBV10-3 and TRBJ1-2, with TRBD1 as a possible D gene (6 bases). V was trimmed by 3 bases and J by 3 bases, leaving 14 bases between them. Germline lookup yields CDR1 ENHRY and CDR2 SYGVKD. This CDR3 region has 15 residues. Here the CDR3 reads CAISERSRGHYGYTF. CDR3 sequence (DNA): TGTGCCATCAGTGAACGGTCCAGGGGACACTATGGCTACACCTTC.

J is TRBJ2-5 and V is TRBV5-1, with D maybe TRBD2 (6 bases). V shed 3 bases and J shed 2 bases, with 17 bases lying between them. The CDR3 runs to 16 residues. Germline CDR1 is SGHRS and CDR2 is YFSETQ. DNA for the CDR3: TGCGCCAGCAGCTCCGTGACTAGTTTTAAGCAAGAGACCCAGTACTTC. Translation gives CASSSVTSFKQETQYF.

Worth noting for this clone: One end of the junction varies from germline; a read error may be responsible. V gene TRBV9 combines with J gene TRBJ2-7; TRBD2 aligns across 7 bases. This CDR3 has 15 amino acids. Germline V lookup: CDR1 SGDLS, CDR2 YYNGEE. The CDR3 coding sequence is TGTGCCAGCAGCGTAGTAGGACTAGTATCTTACGGGCAGTACTTC. It yields the protein CASSVVGLVSYGQYF. Drawing the rest from reference TRBV9 and TRBJ2-7, the complete variable domain is DSGVTQTPKHLITATGQRVTLRCSPRSGDLSVYWYQQSLDQGLQFLIQYYNGEERAKGNILERFSAQQFPDLHSELNLSSLELGDSALYFCASSVVGLVSYGQYFGPGTRLTVT.

The rearrangement joins TRBV5-1 to TRBJ2-6; 11 nucleotides agree with TRBD1. V gave up 0 bases and J gave up 1 base; unmatched junction bases: 3. Germline V gives CDR1 SGHRS, CDR2 YFSETQ. This CDR3 is 18 amino acids long. The CDR3 region has the DNA TGCGCCAGCAGCTTGGAGGGGACAGGGGGATCTGGGGCCAACGTCCTGACTTTC. Its translation is CASSLEGTGGSGANVLTF.

This chain joins TRBV6-2 or TRBV6-3 and TRBJ1-6; no clear D gene. This CDR3 spans 17 amino acids. Trimming pared 5 bases from V and 1 base from J, leaving 15 bases between. CDR1 and CDR2 from the germline V gene are MNHEY and SVGEGT. Here the CDR3 reads CASSQSIRRSYNSPLHF. CDR3 in DNA: TGTGCCAGCAGTCAATCCATCCGGAGGTCCTATAATTCACCCCTCCACTTT.

The chain has TRBV7-8 and TRBJ2-7, with 8 bases that match TRBD2. The junction had 8 bases not matched to a gene; V was cut back by 1 base and J by 0 bases. CDR1 and CDR2 (germline): SGHVS, FQNEAQ. There are 17 residues in the CDR3. Written as DNA, the CDR3 is TGTGCCAGCAGCTTAGTTGCCAGCGGGGGCCGCTCCTACGAGCAGTACTTC. Residues: CASSLVASGGRSYEQYF.

J is TRBJ1-5 and V is TRBV19; weak D call: TRBD1 (6 bases). Germline V gene data show CDR1 as LNHDA and CDR2 as SQIVND (reference sequence). Trimming stripped 7 bases from V and 3 bases from J, with 16 bases between. The CDR3 has 15 amino acids. CDR3 region: CASTKTQGNNQPQHF. The CDR3 DNA follows: TGTGCCAGTACTAAAACGCAGGGGAACAATCAGCCCCAGCATTTT.

This rearrangement joins TRBV7-2 to TRBJ2-3; 10 bases agree with TRBD2. Germline CDR1 reads SGHTA; CDR2 reads FQGNSA. V shed 1 base, J shed 4 bases, and the junction held 5 bases outside the gene matches. The CDR3 is 16 amino acids. Here the CDR3 reads CASSLVGLAGADTQYF. The CDR3 nucleotides read TGTGCCAGCAGCTTAGTAGGCCTAGCGGGGGCAGATACGCAGTATTTT.

The chain combines TRBV18 with TRBJ1-1; D is possibly TRBD1 (5 bases). Trimming took 3 bases from V and 6 from J, leaving 17 bases between them. The CDR3 sequence is 15 residues long. Germline CDR1 and CDR2: KGHSH and LQKENI. The CDR3 DNA is TGTGCCAGCTCACCCCAGAAAGAGGTAGGGGCTGAAGCTTTCTTT. Translated: CASSPQKEVGAEAFF.

The chain links TRBV9 to TRBJ2-7, with a weak D call TRBD2 (6 bases). This CDR3 is built from 13 residues. Trimming removed 4 bases at V and 5 bases at J, with 13 bases between. Looked up from germline, CDR1 is SGDLS and CDR2 is YYNGEE. In DNA, the CDR3 is TGTGCCAGCAGCTCCCCATGGGGGGACGAGCAGTACTTC. Protein sequence: CASSSPWGDEQYF.

The chain recombines TRBV7-9 with TRBJ2-1; D gene uncertain. Germline V lookup: CDR1 SEHNR, CDR2 FQNEAQ (reference sequence). The V gene lost 7 bases and the J gene lost 2 bases, with 12 bases spanning the gap. The CDR3 consists of 14 residues. This CDR3 is CASNPGAAYNEQFF. The CDR3, as DNA: TGTGCCAGCAACCCAGGCGCCGCCTACAATGAGCAGTTCTTC.

V gene TRBV19 combines with J gene TRBJ1-6; D ambiguous. CDR1 is LNHDA and CDR2 is SQIVND in the germline V gene (reference sequence). This CDR3 comprises 14 residues. The ends were cut back, 3 bases at V and 5 bases at J, with 8 bases in the middle. CDR3 DNA: TGTGCCAGTAGTATCGGAGCCGATAATTCACCCCTCCACTTT. This gives the protein CASSIGADNSPLHF.